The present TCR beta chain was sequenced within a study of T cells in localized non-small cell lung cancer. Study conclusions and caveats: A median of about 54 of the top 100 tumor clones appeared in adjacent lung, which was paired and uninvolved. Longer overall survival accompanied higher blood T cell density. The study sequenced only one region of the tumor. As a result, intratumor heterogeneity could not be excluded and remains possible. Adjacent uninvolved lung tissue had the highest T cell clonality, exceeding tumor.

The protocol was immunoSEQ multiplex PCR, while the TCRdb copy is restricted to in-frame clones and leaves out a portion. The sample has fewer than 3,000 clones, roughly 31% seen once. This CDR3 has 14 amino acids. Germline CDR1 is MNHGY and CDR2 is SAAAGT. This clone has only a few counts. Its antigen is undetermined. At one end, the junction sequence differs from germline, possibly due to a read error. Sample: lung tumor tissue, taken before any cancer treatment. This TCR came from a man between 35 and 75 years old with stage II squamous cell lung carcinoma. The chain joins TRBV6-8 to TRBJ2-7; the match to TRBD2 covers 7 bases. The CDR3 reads CAISTGTTSHEQYF. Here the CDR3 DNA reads TGTGCCATCAGTACCGGGACTACATCACACGAGCAGTACTTC.